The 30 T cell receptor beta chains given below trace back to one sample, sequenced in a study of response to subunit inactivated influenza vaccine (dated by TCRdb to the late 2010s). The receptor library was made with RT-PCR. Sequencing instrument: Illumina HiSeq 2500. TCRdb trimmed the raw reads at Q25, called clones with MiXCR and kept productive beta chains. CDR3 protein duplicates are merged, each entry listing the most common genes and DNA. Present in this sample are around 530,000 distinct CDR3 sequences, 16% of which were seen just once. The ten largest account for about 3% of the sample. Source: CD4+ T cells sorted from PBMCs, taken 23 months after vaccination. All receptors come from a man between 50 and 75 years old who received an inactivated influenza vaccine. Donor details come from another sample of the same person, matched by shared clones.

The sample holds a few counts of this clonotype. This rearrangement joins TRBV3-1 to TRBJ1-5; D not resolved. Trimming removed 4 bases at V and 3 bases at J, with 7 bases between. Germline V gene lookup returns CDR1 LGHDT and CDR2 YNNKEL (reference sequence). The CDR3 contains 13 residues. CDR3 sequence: CASSRSDNQPQHF. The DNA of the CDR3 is TGTGCCAGCAGCCGCAGTGACAATCAGCCCCAGCATTTT.

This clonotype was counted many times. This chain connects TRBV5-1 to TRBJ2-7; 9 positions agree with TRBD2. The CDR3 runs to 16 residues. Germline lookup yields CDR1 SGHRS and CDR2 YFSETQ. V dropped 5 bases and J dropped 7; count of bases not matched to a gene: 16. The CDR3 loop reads CASRPSGVAGVREQYF. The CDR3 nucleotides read TGCGCCAGCAGGCCATCCGGGGTAGCGGGAGTACGGGAGCAGTACTTC.

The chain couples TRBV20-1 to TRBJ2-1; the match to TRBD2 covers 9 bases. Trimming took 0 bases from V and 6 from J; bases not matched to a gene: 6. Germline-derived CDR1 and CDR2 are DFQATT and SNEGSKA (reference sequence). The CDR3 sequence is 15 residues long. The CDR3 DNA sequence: TGCAGTGCTAGAGATCTCCTAGCGGGGCGCAATGAGCAGTTCTTC. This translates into CSARDLLAGRNEQFF.

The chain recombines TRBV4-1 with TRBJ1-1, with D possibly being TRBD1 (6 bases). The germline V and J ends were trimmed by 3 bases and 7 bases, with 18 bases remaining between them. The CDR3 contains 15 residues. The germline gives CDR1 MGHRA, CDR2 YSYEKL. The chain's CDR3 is CASSHNRGGRNEAFF. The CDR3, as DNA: TGCGCCAGCAGCCATAATAGGGGGGGACGGAATGAAGCTTTCTTT.

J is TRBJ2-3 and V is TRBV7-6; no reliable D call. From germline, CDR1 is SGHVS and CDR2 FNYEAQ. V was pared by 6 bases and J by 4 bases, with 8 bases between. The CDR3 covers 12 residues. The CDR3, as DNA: TGTGCCAGCAGTCCCTGGTCAGATACGCAGTATTTT. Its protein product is CASSPWSDTQYF.

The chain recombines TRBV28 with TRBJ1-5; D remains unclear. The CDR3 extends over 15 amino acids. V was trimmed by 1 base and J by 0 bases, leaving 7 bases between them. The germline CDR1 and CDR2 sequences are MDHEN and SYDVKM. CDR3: CASSLSADSNQPQHF. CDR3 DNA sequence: TGTGCCAGCAGTTTATCGGCAGATAGCAATCAGCCCCAGCATTTT.

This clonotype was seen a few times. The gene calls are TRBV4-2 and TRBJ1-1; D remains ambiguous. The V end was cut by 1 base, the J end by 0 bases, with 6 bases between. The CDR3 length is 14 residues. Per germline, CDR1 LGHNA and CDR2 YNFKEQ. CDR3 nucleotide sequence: TGTGCCAGCAGCCAAGTTTCGCTGAACACTGAAGCTTTCTTT. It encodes CASSQVSLNTEAFF.

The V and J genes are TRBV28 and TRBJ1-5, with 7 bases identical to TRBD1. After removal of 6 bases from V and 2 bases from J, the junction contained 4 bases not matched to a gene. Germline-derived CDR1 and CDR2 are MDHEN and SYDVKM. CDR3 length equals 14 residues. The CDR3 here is CASRDRVGNQPQHF. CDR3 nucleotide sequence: TGTGCCAGCAGAGACAGGGTAGGCAATCAGCCCCAGCATTTT.

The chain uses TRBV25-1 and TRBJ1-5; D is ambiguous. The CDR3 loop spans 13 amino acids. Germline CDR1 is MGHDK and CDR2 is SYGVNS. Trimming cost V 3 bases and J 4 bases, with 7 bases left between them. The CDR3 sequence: CASSEAGNQPQHF. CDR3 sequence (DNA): TGTGCCAGCAGTGAGGCTGGGAATCAGCCCCAGCATTTT.

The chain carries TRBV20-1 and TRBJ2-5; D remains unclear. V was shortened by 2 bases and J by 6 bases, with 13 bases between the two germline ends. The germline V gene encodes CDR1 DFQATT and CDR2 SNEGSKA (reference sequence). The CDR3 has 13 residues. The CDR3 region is CSARHPQRKTQYF. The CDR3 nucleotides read TGCAGTGCTAGACACCCCCAAAGGAAGACCCAGTACTTC.

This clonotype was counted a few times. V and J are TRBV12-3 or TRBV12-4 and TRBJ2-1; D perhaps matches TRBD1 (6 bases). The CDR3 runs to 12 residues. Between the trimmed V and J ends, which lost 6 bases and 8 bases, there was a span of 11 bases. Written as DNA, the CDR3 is TGTGCCAGCAGCCAGGACAGTTATGAGCAGTTCTTC. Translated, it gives CASSQDSYEQFF.

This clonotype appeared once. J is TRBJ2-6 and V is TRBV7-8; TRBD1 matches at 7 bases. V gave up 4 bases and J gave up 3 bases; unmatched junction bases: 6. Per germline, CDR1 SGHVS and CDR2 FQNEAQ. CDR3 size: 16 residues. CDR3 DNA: TGTGCCAGCAGCTCTAACAGGGGTGGTGGGGCCAACGTCCTGACTTTC. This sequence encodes CASSSNRGGGANVLTF.

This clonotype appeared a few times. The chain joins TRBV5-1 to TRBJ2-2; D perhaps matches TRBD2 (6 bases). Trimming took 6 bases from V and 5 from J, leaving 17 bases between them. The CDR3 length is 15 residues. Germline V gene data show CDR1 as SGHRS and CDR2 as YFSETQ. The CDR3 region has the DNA TGCGCCAGCACCACGGGACTGCGGGGAACCGGGGAGCTGTTTTTT. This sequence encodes CASTTGLRGTGELFF.

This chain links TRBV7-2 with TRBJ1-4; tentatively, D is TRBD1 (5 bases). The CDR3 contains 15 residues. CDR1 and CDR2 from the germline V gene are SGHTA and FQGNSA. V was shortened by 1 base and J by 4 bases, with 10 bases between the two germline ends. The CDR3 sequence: CASSLGSGNNEKLFF. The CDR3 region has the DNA TGTGCCAGCAGCTTAGGATCAGGGAATAATGAAAAACTGTTTTTT.

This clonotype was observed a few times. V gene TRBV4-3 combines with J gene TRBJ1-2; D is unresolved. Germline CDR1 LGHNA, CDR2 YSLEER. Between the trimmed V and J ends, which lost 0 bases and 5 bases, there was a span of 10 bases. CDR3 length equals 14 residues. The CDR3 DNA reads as TGCGCCAGCAGCCAAGAGAGGGCGGGTTATGGCTACACCTTC. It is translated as CASSQERAGYGYTF.

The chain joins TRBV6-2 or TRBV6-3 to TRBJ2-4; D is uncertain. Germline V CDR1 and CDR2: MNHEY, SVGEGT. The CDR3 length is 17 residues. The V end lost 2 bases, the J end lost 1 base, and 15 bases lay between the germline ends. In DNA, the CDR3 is TGTGCCAGCAGTTACAGTTATAGTGGTACGGCCAAAAACATTCAGTACTTC. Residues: CASSYSYSGTAKNIQYF.

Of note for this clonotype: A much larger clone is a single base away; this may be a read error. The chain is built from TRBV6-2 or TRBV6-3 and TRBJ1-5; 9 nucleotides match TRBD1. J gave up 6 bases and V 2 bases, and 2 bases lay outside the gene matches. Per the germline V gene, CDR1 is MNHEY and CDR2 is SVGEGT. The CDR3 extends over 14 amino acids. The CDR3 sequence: CASSYGQGSQPQHF. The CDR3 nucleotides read TGTGCCAGCAGTTACGGACAGGGGAGTCAGCCCCAGCATTTT.

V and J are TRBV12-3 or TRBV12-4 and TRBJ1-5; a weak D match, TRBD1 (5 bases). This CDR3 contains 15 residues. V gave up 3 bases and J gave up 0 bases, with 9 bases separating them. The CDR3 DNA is TGTGCCAGCAGTTTGACAGCGTATAGCAATCAGCCCCAGCATTTT. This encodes CASSLTAYSNQPQHF.

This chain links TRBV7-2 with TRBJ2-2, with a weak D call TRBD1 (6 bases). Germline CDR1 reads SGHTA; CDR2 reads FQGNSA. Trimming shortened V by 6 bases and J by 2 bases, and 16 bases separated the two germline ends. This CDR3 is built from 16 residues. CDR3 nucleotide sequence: TGTGCCAGCAGGCCCTTCGGACAGATAAACACCGGGGAGCTGTTTTTT. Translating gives CASRPFGQINTGELFF.

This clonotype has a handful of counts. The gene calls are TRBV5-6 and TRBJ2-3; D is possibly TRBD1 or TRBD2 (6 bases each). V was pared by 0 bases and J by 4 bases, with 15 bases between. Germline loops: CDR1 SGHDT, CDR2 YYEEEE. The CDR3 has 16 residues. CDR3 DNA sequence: TGTGCCAGCAGCTTGGGGCTGGGGGGCGGCGCAGATACGCAGTATTTT. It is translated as CASSLGLGGGADTQYF.

The CDR3 nucleotides are TGCGCCAGCAGCCATGTAGGAAGCTATGGCTACACCTTC. It is translated as CASSHVGSYGYTF. The V call is TRBV4-3, the J call TRBJ1-2; D is unclear. V dropped 3 bases and J dropped 4 bases, with 9 bases sitting between them. The germline V gene has CDR1 LGHNA and CDR2 YSLEER. CDR3 size: 13 residues.

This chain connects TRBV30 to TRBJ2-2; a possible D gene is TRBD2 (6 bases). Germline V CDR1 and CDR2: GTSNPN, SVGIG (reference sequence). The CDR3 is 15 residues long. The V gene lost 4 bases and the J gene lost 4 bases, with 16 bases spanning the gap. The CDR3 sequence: CAWTPRGTSTGELFF. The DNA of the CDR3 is TGTGCCTGGACACCACGCGGGACTTCCACCGGGGAGCTGTTTTTT.

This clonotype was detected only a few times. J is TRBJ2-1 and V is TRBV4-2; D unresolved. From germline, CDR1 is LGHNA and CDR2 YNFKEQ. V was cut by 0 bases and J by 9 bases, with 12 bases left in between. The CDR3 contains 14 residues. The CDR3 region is CASSQDLNYSEQFF. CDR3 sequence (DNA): TGTGCCAGCAGCCAAGATCTGAATTATAGTGAGCAGTTCTTC.

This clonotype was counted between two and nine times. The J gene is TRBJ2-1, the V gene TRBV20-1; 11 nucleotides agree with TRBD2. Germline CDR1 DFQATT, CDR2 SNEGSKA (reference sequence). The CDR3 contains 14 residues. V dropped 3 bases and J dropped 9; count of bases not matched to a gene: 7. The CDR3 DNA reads TGCAGTGCTAGTCTGACTAGCGGGATTCTTGAGCAGTTCTTC. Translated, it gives CSASLTSGILEQFF.

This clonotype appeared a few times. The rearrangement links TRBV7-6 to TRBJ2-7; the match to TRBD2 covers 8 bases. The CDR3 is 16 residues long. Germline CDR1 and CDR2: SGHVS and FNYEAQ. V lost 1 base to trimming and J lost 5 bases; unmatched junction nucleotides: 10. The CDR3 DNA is TGTGCCAGCAGCTTAGATCCCGCGGGAGGTATCCACGAGCAGTACTTC. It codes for CASSLDPAGGIHEQYF.

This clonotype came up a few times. In DNA, the CDR3 is TGTGCCAGCACCCGGGGAGGGTTGGGCATTCAGTACTTC. Residues: CASTRGGLGIQYF. The V call is TRBV3-1, the J call TRBJ2-4; 7 bases are shared with TRBD2. Germline lookup yields CDR1 LGHDT and CDR2 YNNKEL (reference sequence). Trimming took 7 bases from V and 9 from J; bases not matched to a gene: 9. The CDR3 is 13 amino acids.

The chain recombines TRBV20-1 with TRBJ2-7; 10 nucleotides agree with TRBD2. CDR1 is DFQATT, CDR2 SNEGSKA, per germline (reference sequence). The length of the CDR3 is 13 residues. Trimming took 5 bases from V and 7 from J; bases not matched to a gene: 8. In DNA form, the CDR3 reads TGCAGTGCTTCAAGCGGGAGGGCGAGGGAGCAGTACTTC. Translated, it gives CSASSGRAREQYF.

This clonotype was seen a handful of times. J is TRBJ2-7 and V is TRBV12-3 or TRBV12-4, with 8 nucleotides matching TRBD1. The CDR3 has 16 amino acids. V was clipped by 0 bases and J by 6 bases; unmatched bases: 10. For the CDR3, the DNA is TGTGCCAGCAGTTTAGCGCGGACAGGGAATGAAGGCGAGCAGTACTTC. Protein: CASSLARTGNEGEQYF.

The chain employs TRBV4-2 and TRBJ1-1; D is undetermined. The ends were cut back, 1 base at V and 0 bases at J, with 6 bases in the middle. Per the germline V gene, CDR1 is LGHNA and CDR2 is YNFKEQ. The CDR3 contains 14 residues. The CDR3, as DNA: TGTGCCAGCAGCCAAGTAGCACTGAACACTGAAGCTTTCTTT. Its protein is CASSQVALNTEAFF.

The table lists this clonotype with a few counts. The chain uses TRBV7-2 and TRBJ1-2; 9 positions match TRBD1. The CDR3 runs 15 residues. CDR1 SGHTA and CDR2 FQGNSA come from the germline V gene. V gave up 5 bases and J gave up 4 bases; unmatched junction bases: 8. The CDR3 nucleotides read TGTGCCAGCAGCGACGGACAGGGGAAAAGCTATGGCTACACCTTC. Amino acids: CASSDGQGKSYGYTF.